A single sample gave rise to the 15 T cell receptor beta chains below, sequenced in a study of CD8 T cells in Susac syndrome. When the RNA was reverse transcribed, random hexamers were used with an input of 0.5 to 1 ug. TCRdb recomputed calls from the immunoSEQ multiplex PCR reads with MiXCR, one row per CDR3 protein. This table holds around 130,000 distinct CDR3 sequences, less than 95% found once. Sequenced sample: CD4+ T cells from PBMCs. All receptors come from a human donor in good health.

V usage is TRBV14 and J usage is TRBJ2-5; D is ambiguous. V was cut by 2 bases and J by 5 bases, with 9 bases left in between. The CDR3 extends over 13 amino acids. Germline V lookup: CDR1 SGHDN, CDR2 FVKESK. CDR3 sequence reads: CASSQRHWETQYF. The CDR3, as DNA: TGTGCCAGCAGCCAACGGCACTGGGAGACCCAGTACTTC.

The CDR3 DNA reads TGTGCCAGCAGCGTAGGGGACAGCTATAGGGGGGAGACCCAGTACTTC. Protein sequence: CASSVGDSYRGETQYF. The rearrangement links TRBV9 to TRBJ2-5, with 7 bases identical to TRBD1. The CDR3 has 16 amino acids. Germline trimming cut 0 bases from V and 5 bases from J; bases unmatched to any gene: 10. Germline loops: CDR1 SGDLS, CDR2 YYNGEE.

V usage is TRBV5-1 and J usage is TRBJ2-5, with unresolved D. The ends were cut back, 4 bases at V and 2 bases at J, with 21 bases in the middle. The CDR3 runs 17 residues. Germline CDR1 is SGHRS and CDR2 is YFSETQ. CDR3 sequence reads: CASSRVVHFQGQETQYF. In DNA, the CDR3 is TGCGCCAGCAGCCGCGTAGTTCACTTCCAAGGACAAGAGACCCAGTACTTC.

J is TRBJ2-7 and V is TRBV2; 10 bases map to TRBD1. Germline V gene data show CDR1 as SNHLY and CDR2 as FYNNEI. The length of the CDR3 is 13 residues. The V and J ends lost 4 bases and 4 bases, in that order; junction bases with no gene match: 1. The DNA of the CDR3 is TGTGCCAGCAGTGGGGACAGGGGTTACGAGCAGTACTTC. Its protein product is CASSGDRGYEQYF.

This chain joins TRBV20-1 and TRBJ2-1, with 11 bases lining up with TRBD2. V lost 3 bases to trimming and J lost 12 bases; unmatched junction nucleotides: 7. The CDR3 spans 13 residues. The germline V gene encodes CDR1 DFQATT and CDR2 SNEGSKA (reference sequence). CDR3 amino acids: CSARGLAEGGQFF. CDR3 bases: TGCAGTGCTAGGGGACTAGCGGAGGGGGGGCAGTTCTTC.

This chain uses TRBV4-3 with TRBJ2-1, with TRBD2 matching 7 bases. This CDR3 has 18 residues. Germline trimming cut 0 bases from V and 0 bases from J; bases unmatched to any gene: 8. In germline, CDR1 is LGHNA, CDR2 YSLEER. In DNA form, the CDR3 reads TGCGCCAGCAGCCAAGAAGTGGTCGGGGGGAGCTCCTACAATGAGCAGTTCTTC. Amino acid sequence: CASSQEVVGGSSYNEQFF.

The chain joins TRBV27 to TRBJ2-7, with 7 bases aligning to TRBD2. With 3 bases clipped from V and 6 bases from J, the junction kept 5 bases outside the gene matches. The CDR3 is 13 residues long. Per the germline V gene, CDR1 is MNHEY and CDR2 is SMNVEV (reference sequence). For the CDR3, the DNA is TGTGCCAGCAGTTTGAGAGGGAGGGCCGAGCAGTACTTC. As protein: CASSLRGRAEQYF.

J is TRBJ2-5 and V is TRBV19, with TRBD1 identical over 7 bases. Germline CDR1 and CDR2: LNHDA and SQIVND (reference sequence). The CDR3 consists of 17 residues. V gave up 3 bases and J gave up 2 bases; unmatched junction bases: 12. In nucleotides, the CDR3 is TGTGCCAGTAGTATCAGGGGGATAACGGACAGACAAGAGACCCAGTACTTC. Translated, it gives CASSIRGITDRQETQYF.

The chain combines TRBV29-1 with TRBJ2-1; the match to TRBD2 covers 7 bases. This CDR3 is 13 amino acids long. Germline CDR1 reads SQVTM; CDR2 reads ANQGSEA. J gave up 7 bases and V 5 bases, and 8 bases lay outside the gene matches. CDR3 residues: CSVRGRALNEQFF. The CDR3 nucleotides are TGCAGCGTTCGGGGGAGGGCCTTAAATGAGCAGTTCTTC.

The rearrangement links TRBV28 to TRBJ2-7; D gene ambiguous. The germline V gene has CDR1 MDHEN and CDR2 SYDVKM. The CDR3 consists of 11 residues. V lost 5 bases to trimming and J lost 3 bases, with 5 bases between them. CDR3 sequence (DNA): TGTGCCAGCAGTGGCCTCTACGAGCAGTACTTC. It specifies CASSGLYEQYF.

This rearrangement joins TRBV6-6 to TRBJ2-2; D assignment may be TRBD1 or TRBD2 (6 bases each). The germline V and J ends were trimmed by 3 bases and 4 bases, with 9 bases remaining between them. CDR1 and CDR2 from the germline V gene are MNHNY and SVGAGI (reference sequence). CDR3 length: 14 residues. CDR3 loop: CASSYTGATGELFF. CDR3 DNA sequence: TGTGCCAGCAGTTATACGGGGGCCACCGGGGAGCTGTTTTTT.

This chain connects TRBV19 to TRBJ1-5; D ambiguous. V lost 7 bases and J 0 bases, leaving 4 bases between the germline ends. Germline loops: CDR1 LNHDA, CDR2 SQIVND (reference sequence). The CDR3 length is 12 residues. CDR3 nucleotide sequence: TGTGCCAGTACAATTAGCAATCAGCCCCAGCATTTT. Translating gives CASTISNQPQHF.

V usage is TRBV9 and J usage is TRBJ2-4; possible D gene TRBD1, 7 bases. Germline CDR1 and CDR2: SGDLS and YYNGEE. V lost 3 bases to trimming and J lost 11 bases, with 24 bases between them. This CDR3 region has 16 residues. In DNA, the CDR3 is TGTGCCAGCAGCGGTCCCGGGACAGCCTTAGGAGGGGTTCAGTACTTC. Translation: CASSGPGTALGGVQYF.

This clonotype has only one observation. The CDR3 region has the DNA TGCAGTGCTAGGGGCAGGGTTGATGAAAAACTGTTTTTT. It is translated as CSARGRVDEKLFF. The gene calls are TRBV20-1 and TRBJ1-4, with D perhaps TRBD1 (5 bases). The V and J ends lost 3 bases and 6 bases respectively, with 11 bases between them. This CDR3 is 13 amino acids long. Germline lookup yields CDR1 DFQATT and CDR2 SNEGSKA (reference sequence).

This chain joins TRBV14 and TRBJ2-1; 8 nucleotides align to TRBD2. CDR3 length: 13 residues. The V segment lost 4 bases and the J segment 8 bases; nucleotides outside the gene matches: 4. Germline CDR1 reads SGHDN; CDR2 reads FVKESK. CDR3 nucleotides: TGTGCCAGCAGCCGAGGACTAGCAGATGAGCAGTTCTTC. Amino acids: CASSRGLADEQFF.